This T cell receptor beta chain was captured in a study of response to subunit inactivated influenza vaccine. Notes on the study in general: The authors offered the suggestion that each seasonal influenza vaccination recruits few new T cells.

This clonotype was counted a few times. As yet, its antigen is unknown. TCRdb ran MiXCR on the RT-PCR reads and lists one entry per CDR3 protein. The sample holds around 470,000 distinct CDR3 sequences, approximately 7.8% seen once. V lost 5 bases to trimming and J lost 4 bases; unmatched junction nucleotides: 13. The germline gives CDR1 DFQATT, CDR2 SNEGSKA (reference sequence). The CDR3 extends over 16 amino acids. This specimen was PBMCs from blood, taken 23 months after vaccination. This receptor was identified in a man aged 50 to 69 who received an inactivated influenza vaccine. V gene TRBV20-1 combines with J gene TRBJ2-1; 8 bases agree with TRBD2. The CDR3 sequence is CSALRRGAGAYNEQFF. Written as DNA, the CDR3 is TGCAGTGCTCTTAGACGGGGAGCGGGAGCTTACAATGAGCAGTTCTTC.